This note documents a single T cell receptor beta chain sequence. Its target antigen remains unknown. Base quality data are lacking; no much larger clone is found one base away. The data are from a study of OX40 agonist ivuxolimab in advanced cancers. The study in broad terms: Ivuxolimab, which targeted the costimulatory receptor OX40 (CD134), was an agonistic, fully human IgG2 monoclonal antibody. Intravenous ivuxolimab was administered to patients every 2 weeks at six dose levels: 0.01, 0.1, 0.3, 1.5, 3 and 10 mg/kg. Of the roughly 51 dose-escalation patients, hepatocellular carcinoma was present in some 19, melanoma in approximately 15, renal cell carcinoma in 9 and head and neck cancer in 9. The dose-escalation cohort was roughly 80% male with a mean age of approximately 60 years, ranging from about 23 to 85. Patients were allowed to have had prior anti-PD-1, anti-PD-L1 or anti-CTLA-4 therapy, and 40% of the dose-escalation patients had been treated with checkpoint inhibitors. Partial responses were achieved by three dose-escalation patients, of whom one had hepatocellular carcinoma and two had cutaneous melanoma. Peripheral TCRbeta sequencing aimed to test whether ivuxolimab altered TCR sequence diversity and caused clonal T-cell expansion. The paper describes the monotherapy dose-escalation part (N of about 57 patients) of the phase I trial of ivuxolimab.

The trial excluded patients who had a history of autoimmune disease or were on systemic immunosuppression. Peripheral blood for TCR sequencing was collected from all dose cohorts at baseline, on cycle 4 day 1, and on cycle 7 day 1. Samples were obtained from an open-label, multicenter, first-in-human phase I dose-escalation trial of ivuxolimab. Adults with locally advanced or metastatic melanoma, renal cell, hepatocellular, or head and neck squamous cell carcinoma were enrolled in the trial. CD4+ and CD8+ T cells were sorted separately from peripheral blood before TCR sequencing. Points the paper makes about the study in general: Low levels of normalized T-cell clonal expansion were also shown by some nonresponding patients. In the 0.1-3.0 mg/kg groups, partial responders had among the lowest normalized peripheral clonal expansion, particularly in CD8+ T cells. On average, CD8+ T cells showed more expanded clones than CD4+ T cells after ivuxolimab. The antigen specificity of the peripheral T cells that underwent clonal expansion was not determined. At doses of 0.1 to 3.0 mg/kg, clonal expansion of both CD4+ and CD8+ blood T cells was observed from baseline to week 6.

Genomic DNA was isolated from the sorted cells so that the TCRbeta CDR3 region could be sequenced. TCRbeta CDR3 regions were sequenced using the immunoSEQ Assay. Held by TCRdb, this immuneACCESS table contains in-frame sequences only and omits some clones. Under half of the omission traces to an unresolved V gene where checked; the cause of the rest is unknown. This sample lists tens of thousands of clones; 93% were detected once. The leading ten clones occupy approximately 20% of the sample. Its CDR3 holds 16 amino acids, cysteine through phenylalanine. Only the CDR3 DNA stays, 48 bases, in frame from base 1. V and J are truncated by 0 bases and 4 bases respectively, leaving an intervening sequence of 14 bases. CDR1 SGHTA and CDR2 FQGTGA are derived from the germline V gene.

The starting material was CD4+ or CD8+ T cells sorted from blood, obtained in a trial of the OX40 agonist ivuxolimab. The sequence links TRBV7-3 to TRBJ2-3; perhaps TRBD1 is the D gene, with 5 bases matching. This TCR was sampled from an adult with an advanced solid tumor such as melanoma, head and neck, liver or kidney cancer. This receptor carries the CDR3 CASSLTLQGSADTQYF. The sequenced DNA: TGTGCCAGCAGCTTAACTCTCCAGGGAAGCGCAGATACGCAGTATTTT.